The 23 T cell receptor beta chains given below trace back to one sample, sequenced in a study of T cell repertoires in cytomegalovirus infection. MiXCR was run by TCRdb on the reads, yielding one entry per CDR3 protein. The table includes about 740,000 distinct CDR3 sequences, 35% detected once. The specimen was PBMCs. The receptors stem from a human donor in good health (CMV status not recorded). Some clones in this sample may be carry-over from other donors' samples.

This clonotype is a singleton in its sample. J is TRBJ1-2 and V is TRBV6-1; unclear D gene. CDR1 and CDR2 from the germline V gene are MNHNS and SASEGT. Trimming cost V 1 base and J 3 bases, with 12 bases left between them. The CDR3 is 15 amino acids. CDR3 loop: CASSEGLDLHYGYTF. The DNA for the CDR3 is TGTGCCAGCAGTGAAGGTCTTGACCTTCACTATGGCTACACCTTC.

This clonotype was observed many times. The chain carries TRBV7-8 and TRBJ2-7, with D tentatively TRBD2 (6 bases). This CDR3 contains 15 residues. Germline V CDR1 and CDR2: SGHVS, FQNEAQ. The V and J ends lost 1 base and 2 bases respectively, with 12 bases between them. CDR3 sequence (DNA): TGTGCCAGCAGCTTAGACGGGGGAACGGCCTACGAGCAGTACTTC. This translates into CASSLDGGTAYEQYF.

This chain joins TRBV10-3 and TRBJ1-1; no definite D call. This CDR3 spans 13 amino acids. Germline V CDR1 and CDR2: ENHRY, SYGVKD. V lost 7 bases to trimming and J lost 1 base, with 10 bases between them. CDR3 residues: CAINDRSNTEAFF. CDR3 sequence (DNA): TGTGCCATCAATGACCGATCGAACACTGAAGCTTTCTTT.

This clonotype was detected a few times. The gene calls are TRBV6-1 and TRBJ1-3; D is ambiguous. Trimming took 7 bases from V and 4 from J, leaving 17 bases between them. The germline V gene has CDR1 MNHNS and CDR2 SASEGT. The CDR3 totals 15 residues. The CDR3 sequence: CASTRGTSRGNTIYF. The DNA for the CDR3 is TGTGCCAGCACCAGAGGCACCTCGCGGGGAAACACCATATATTTT.

The CDR3 spells CASRLLMPSSGSGVYNEQFF. CDR3 DNA sequence: TGTGCCAGCAGATTACTAATGCCGTCCAGCGGGAGCGGCGTCTACAATGAGCAGTTCTTC. V gene TRBV6-9 combines with J gene TRBJ2-1; 8 positions agree with TRBD2. This CDR3 contains 20 residues. The V gene end was trimmed by 6 bases and the J gene end by 3 bases; junction bases not matched to a gene: 22. Germline V gene lookup returns CDR1 MNHGY and CDR2 SVAAGI.

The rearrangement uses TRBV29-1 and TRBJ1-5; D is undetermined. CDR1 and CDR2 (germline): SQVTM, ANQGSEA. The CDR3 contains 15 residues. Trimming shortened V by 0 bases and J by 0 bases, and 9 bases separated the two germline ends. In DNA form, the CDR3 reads TGCAGCGTTGAAGAAGAGGGAGATAGCAATCAGCCCCAGCATTTT. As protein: CSVEEEGDSNQPQHF.

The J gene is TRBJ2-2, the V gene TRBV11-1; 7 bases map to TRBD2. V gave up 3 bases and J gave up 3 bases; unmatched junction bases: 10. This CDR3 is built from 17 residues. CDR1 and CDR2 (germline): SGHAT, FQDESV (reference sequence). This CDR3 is CASSLTSQELYTGELFF. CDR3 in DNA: TGTGCCAGCAGCTTGACTAGCCAGGAGCTCTACACCGGGGAGCTGTTTTTT.

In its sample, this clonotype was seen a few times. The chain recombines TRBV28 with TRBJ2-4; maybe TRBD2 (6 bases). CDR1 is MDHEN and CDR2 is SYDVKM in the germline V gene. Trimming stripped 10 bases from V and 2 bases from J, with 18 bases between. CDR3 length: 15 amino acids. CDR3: CATEPTSWTKNIQYF. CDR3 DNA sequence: TGTGCCACCGAACCGACTAGTTGGACCAAAAACATTCAGTACTTC. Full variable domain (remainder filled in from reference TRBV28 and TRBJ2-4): DVKVTQSSRYLVKRTGEKVFLECVQDMDHENMFWYRQDPGLGLRLIYFSYDVKMKEKGDIPEGYSVSREKKERFSLILESASTNQTSMYLCATEPTSWTKNIQYFGAGTRLSVL.

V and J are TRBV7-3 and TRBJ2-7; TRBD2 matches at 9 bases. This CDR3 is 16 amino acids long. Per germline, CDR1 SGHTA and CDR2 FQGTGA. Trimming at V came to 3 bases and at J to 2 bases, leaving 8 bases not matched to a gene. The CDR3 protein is CASSLAGSGGTYEQYF. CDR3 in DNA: TGTGCCAGCAGCTTGGCCGGGAGCGGGGGGACCTACGAGCAGTACTTC.

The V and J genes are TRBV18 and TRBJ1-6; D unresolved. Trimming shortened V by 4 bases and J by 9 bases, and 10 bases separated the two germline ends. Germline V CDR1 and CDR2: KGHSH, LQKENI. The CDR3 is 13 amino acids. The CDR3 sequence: CASSQRPISPLHF. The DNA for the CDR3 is TGTGCCAGCTCACAGCGACCGATTTCACCCCTCCACTTT.

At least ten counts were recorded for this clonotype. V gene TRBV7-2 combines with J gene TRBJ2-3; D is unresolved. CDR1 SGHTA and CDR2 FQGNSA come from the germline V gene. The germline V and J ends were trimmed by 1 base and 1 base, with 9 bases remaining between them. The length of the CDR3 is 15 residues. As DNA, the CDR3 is TGTGCCAGCAGCTTAGGTCCGGCTCGCACAGATACGCAGTATTTT. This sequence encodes CASSLGPARTDTQYF.

This CDR3 is CSVTREGRNTGELFF. CDR3 nucleotides: TGCAGCGTTACGCGGGAGGGCCGTAACACCGGGGAGCTGTTTTTT. This chain joins TRBV29-1 and TRBJ2-2, with 9 bases that match TRBD2. Germline CDR1 reads SQVTM; CDR2 reads ANQGSEA. The ends lost 5 bases at V and 2 bases at J; junction bases unmatched: 6. This CDR3 is 15 amino acids long.

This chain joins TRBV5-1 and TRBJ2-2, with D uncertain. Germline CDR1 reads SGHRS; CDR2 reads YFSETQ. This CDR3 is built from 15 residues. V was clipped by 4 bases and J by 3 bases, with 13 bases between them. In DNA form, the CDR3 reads TGCGCCAGCAGCCCCAGTTGGGCGGACACCGGGGAGCTGTTTTTT. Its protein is CASSPSWADTGELFF. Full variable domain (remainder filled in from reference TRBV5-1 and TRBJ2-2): KAGVTQTPRYLIKTRGQQVTLSCSPISGHRSVSWYQQTPGQGLQFLFEYFSETQRNKGNFPGRFSGRQFSNSRSEMNVSTLELGDSALYLCASSPSWADTGELFFGEGSRLTVL.

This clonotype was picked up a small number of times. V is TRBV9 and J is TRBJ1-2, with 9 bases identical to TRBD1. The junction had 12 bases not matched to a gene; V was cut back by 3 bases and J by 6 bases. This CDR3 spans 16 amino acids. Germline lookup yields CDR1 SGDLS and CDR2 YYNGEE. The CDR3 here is CASSATGTGKLDGYTF. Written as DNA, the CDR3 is TGTGCCAGCAGCGCCACCGGGACAGGGAAGTTGGATGGCTACACCTTC.

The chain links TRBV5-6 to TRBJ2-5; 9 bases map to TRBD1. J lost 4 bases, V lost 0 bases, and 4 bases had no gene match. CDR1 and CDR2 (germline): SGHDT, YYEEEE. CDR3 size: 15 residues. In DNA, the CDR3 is TGTGCCAGCAGCTTGGTTCAGGGACAGGGAGAGACCCAGTACTTC. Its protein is CASSLVQGQGETQYF.

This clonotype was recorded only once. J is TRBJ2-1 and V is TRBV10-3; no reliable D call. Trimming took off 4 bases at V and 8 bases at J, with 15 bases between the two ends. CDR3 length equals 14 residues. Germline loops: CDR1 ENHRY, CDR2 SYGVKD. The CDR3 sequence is CAISAVTILDEQFF. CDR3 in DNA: TGTGCCATCAGTGCGGTGACGATCCTCGATGAGCAGTTCTTC.

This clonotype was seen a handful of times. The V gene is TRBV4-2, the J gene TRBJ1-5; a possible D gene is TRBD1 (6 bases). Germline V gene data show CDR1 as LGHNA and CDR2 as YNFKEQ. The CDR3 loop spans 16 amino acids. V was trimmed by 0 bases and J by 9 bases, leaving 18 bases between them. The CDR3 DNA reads TGTGCCAGCAGCCAAGAACTTGCAGGGGACGTGGGGCCCCAGCATTTT. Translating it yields CASSQELAGDVGPQHF.

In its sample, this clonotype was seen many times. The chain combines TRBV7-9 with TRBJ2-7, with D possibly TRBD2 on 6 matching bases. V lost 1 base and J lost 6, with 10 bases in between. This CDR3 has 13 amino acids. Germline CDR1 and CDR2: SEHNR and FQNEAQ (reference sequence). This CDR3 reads CASSLDGSTEQYF. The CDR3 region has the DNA TGTGCCAGCAGCTTAGACGGGAGCACCGAGCAGTACTTC.

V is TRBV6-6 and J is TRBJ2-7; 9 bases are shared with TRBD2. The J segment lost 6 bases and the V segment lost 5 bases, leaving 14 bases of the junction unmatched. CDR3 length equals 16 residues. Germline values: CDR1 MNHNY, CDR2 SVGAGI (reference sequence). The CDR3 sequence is CASSRYFSGSSVEQYF. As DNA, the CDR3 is TGTGCCAGCAGTCGCTACTTTAGCGGGAGCTCGGTCGAGCAGTACTTC.

The CDR3 region is CASRTGSGEQYF. The CDR3 DNA reads TGTGCCAGCCGGACAGGGAGTGGCGAGCAGTACTTC. V gene TRBV28 combines with J gene TRBJ2-7; 8 bases agree with TRBD1. Looked up from germline, CDR1 is MDHEN and CDR2 is SYDVKM. V lost 8 bases, J lost 6 bases, and 6 bases stayed unmatched. This CDR3 is 12 amino acids long.

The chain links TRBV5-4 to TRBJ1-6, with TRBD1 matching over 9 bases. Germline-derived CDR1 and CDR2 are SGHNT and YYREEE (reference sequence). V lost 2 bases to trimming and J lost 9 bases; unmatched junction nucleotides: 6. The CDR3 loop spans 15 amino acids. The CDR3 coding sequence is TGTGCCAGCAGCTTAGACAGGGGGTTGAGTTCACCCCTCCACTTT. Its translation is CASSLDRGLSSPLHF.

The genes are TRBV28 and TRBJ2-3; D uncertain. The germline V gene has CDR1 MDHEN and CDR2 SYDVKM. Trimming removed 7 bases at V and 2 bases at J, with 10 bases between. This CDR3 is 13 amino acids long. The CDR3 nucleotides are TGTGCCAGCACCGCAGGAGACACAGATACGCAGTATTTT. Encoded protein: CASTAGDTDTQYF.

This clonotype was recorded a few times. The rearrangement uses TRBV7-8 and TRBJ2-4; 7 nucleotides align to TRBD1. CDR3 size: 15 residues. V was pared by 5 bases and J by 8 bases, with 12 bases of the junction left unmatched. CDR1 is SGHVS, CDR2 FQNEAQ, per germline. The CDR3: CASSLGRDRVYIQYF. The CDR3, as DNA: TGTGCCAGCAGCCTAGGCAGAGACAGGGTGTACATTCAGTACTTC.